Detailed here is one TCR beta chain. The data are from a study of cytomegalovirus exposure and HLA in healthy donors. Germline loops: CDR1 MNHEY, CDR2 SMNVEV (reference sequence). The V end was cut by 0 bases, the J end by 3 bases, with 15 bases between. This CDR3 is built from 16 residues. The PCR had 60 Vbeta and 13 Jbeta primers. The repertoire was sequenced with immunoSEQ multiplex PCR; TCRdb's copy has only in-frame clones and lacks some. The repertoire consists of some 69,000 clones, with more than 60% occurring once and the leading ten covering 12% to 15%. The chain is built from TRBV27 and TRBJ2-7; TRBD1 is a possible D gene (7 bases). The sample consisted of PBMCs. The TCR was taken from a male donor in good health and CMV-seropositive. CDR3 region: CASSLSIAGGYYEQYF. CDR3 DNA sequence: TGTGCCAGCAGTTTATCGATCGCAGGGGGGTACTACGAGCAGTACTTC.